This T cell receptor beta chain appears in the sequencing data of a study of CXCR3-negative and CXCR3-positive naive CD8 T cells. Details on this clonotype: The antigen is undetermined.

Points from the study as a whole: Comparably high diversity marked both naive subsets, whereas memory CD8+ cells had much lower diversity. CXCR3-positive naive cells carried more hydrophobic TRB CDR3s than CXCR3-negative naive cells did.

In germline, CDR1 is SNHLY, CDR2 FYNNEI. CDR3 length: 12 amino acids. The authors prepared UMI-labeled TRB cDNA libraries by 5' RACE. TCRdb processed the 5' RACE reads again and assigns one entry to each CDR3 protein, with no DNA. The repertoire table contains some 7,000 distinct CDR3 sequences. The genes are TRBV2 and TRBJ2-7; TCRdb's D call, TRBD2, is unchecked because there is no DNA. This sequence was found in a human donor in good health. Some clones in this sample may be carry-over from other donors' samples. The sample was naive CXCR3- CD8+ T cells from blood. Subset reported: CD45RO-CCR7+CD27+CD95- naive CD8+ T cells lacking CXCR3 (TNR3-). This CDR3 reads CASTLEGPEQYF.